The clone carrying this T cell receptor beta chain was seen ten or more times. The antigen remains undetermined. With 32 V and 13 J primers, multiplex PCR amplified the TCR beta CDR3. TCRdb recomputed calls from the multiplex PCR reads with MiXCR, one row per CDR3 protein. This table has approximately 31,000 distinct CDR3 sequences, around 26% appearing once. Template material for each sample was roughly 600 ng of bulk tumor genomic DNA. Several biopsies per primary tumor were taken during surgery, spaced as far apart as possible. Curative surgery was undertaken by patients, who had untreated, newly diagnosed non-small cell lung cancer. The data belong to a study of immune heterogeneity within non-small cell lung tumors. Study findings and constraints: Across individual patients, the high-frequency T-cell receptor beta clonotypes were largely distinct.

CDR3 length: 12 amino acids. The V and J ends lost 10 bases and 2 bases respectively, with 12 bases between them. Germline V gene data show CDR1 as MNHNS and CDR2 as SASEGT. The sequenced material came from lung tumor tissue. The receptor was derived from a man between 35 and 55 years old with non-small cell lung cancer. The J gene is TRBJ2-7, the V gene TRBV6-1; no definite D call. DNA for the CDR3: TGTGCCACCGTCCCCAACCCCTACGAGCAGTACTTC. Amino acids: CATVPNPYEQYF.